This TCR beta chain was sequenced during a study of OX40 agonist ivuxolimab in advanced cancers. Study at large: Cohort: 82.7% men, mean age 60, aged about 20 to 80. Three patients, one with hepatocellular carcinoma and two with cutaneous melanoma, responded partially. Study results and caveats: Several nonresponders also turned out to have low normalized T-cell clonal expansion.

Assay: immunoSEQ multiplex PCR; the TCRdb copy retains only in-frame clones and omits some. Of roughly 41,000 clones listed, 65% to 85% are singletons. Details on this clone: The antigen is not known.

The CDR3 is 16 residues long. The germline V gene encodes CDR1 SGHRS and CDR2 YFSETQ. V shed 0 bases, J shed 7 bases, and the junction held 7 bases outside the gene matches. Sample: CD4+ or CD8+ T cells sorted from blood, taken in a trial of the OX40 agonist ivuxolimab. The TCR originated in an adult with an advanced solid tumor such as melanoma, head and neck, liver or kidney cancer. The J gene is TRBJ1-6, the V gene TRBV5-1, with TRBD1 matching 7 bases. The DNA for the CDR3 is TGCGCCAGCAGCTTGGACTGGGGACAGAAAAATTCACCCCTCCACTTT. Amino acids: CASSLDWGQKNSPLHF.